The TCR beta chain under discussion was sequenced for a study of type 1 and type 2 diabetes patients. Study details: Donors were type 1 diabetes, type 2 diabetes, or nondiabetic controls.

This clonotype has only a few counts. This CDR3 contains 14 residues. Looked up from germline, CDR1 is DFQATT and CDR2 is SNEGSKA (reference sequence). V dropped 6 bases and J dropped 5; count of bases not matched to a gene: 9. The PCR template was genomic DNA. The TCR beta CDR3 region was amplified using 30 forward and 13 reverse primers. TCRdb fed the multiplex PCR reads into MiXCR, producing one record per CDR3 protein. The sample carries some 250,000 distinct CDR3 sequences, more than 40% recorded once. Sequences were obtained from peripheral blood mononuclear cells (PBMCs). This rearrangement joins TRBV20-1 to TRBJ1-2, with 10 bases lining up with TRBD1. The TCR comes from a young man with type 2 diabetes. CDR3 bases: TGCAGTGCCGGTAGACAGGGGGCGTATTATGGCTACACCTTC. Amino acid sequence: CSAGRQGAYYGYTF.